The 32 T cell receptor beta chains below were found in one sample sequenced in a study of blood T cell repertoires in COVID-19. TCRdb keeps only in-frame clones here, not all; method: immunoSEQ multiplex PCR. The profile covers about 250,000 clones, with 89% appearing a single time and 0.9% to 1% taken by the ten largest. The specimen sequenced was peripheral blood. The receptors stem from a woman between 40 and 50 years old who had recovered from COVID-19.

The chain uses TRBV6-6 and TRBJ2-7; the D gene is possibly TRBD1 (6 bases). The CDR3 is 14 amino acids. V was pared by 0 bases and J by 7 bases, with 13 bases between. CDR1 MNHNY and CDR2 SVGAGI come from the germline V gene (reference sequence). CDR3 amino acids: CASSYSKGVGEQYF. CDR3 DNA sequence: TGTGCCAGCAGTTACTCGAAGGGGGTGGGGGAGCAGTACTTC.

This clone was seen a single time. This chain connects TRBV11-2 to TRBJ2-7; possible D gene TRBD1, 5 bases. CDR1 and CDR2 from the germline V gene are SGHAT and FQNNGV. Trimming pared 4 bases from V and 3 bases from J, leaving 10 bases between. This CDR3 region has 13 residues. The CDR3 reads CASSYRWGYEQYF. The CDR3, as DNA: TGTGCCAGCAGCTACAGGTGGGGCTACGAGCAGTACTTC.

The chain combines TRBV5-5 with TRBJ1-1; D is unresolved. In germline, CDR1 is SGHKS, CDR2 YYEKEE (reference sequence). The V and J ends lost 4 bases and 3 bases respectively, with 10 bases between them. This CDR3 contains 13 residues. CDR3 sequence (DNA): TGTGCCAGCAGCCCTCATTCGGACACTGAAGCTTTCTTT. As protein: CASSPHSDTEAFF.

This sequence joins TRBV13 and TRBJ1-2; D ambiguous. Per the germline V gene, CDR1 is PRHDT and CDR2 is FYEKMQ (reference sequence). V dropped 3 bases and J dropped 3 bases, with 11 bases sitting between them. The CDR3 loop spans 14 amino acids. CDR3 nucleotide sequence: TGTGCCAGCAGCTTTAGGATCGGGGACTATGGCTACACCTTC. This translates into CASSFRIGDYGYTF.

The chain uses TRBV6-2 or TRBV6-3 and TRBJ1-1, with TRBD1 matching 8 bases. This CDR3 contains 14 residues. Losses at the gene ends were 2 bases for V and 4 bases for J; bases not matched to a gene: 3. Germline CDR1 reads MNHEY; CDR2 reads SVGEGT. CDR3 sequence: CASSYGDRPTEAFF. CDR3 bases: TGTGCCAGCAGTTACGGGGACAGGCCCACTGAAGCTTTCTTT.

This clone was seen a few times. The CDR3 sequence: CASSKTGRDNSPLHF. Written as DNA, the CDR3 is TGTGCCAGCAGTAAAACAGGGAGGGATAATTCACCCCTCCACTTT. The chain uses TRBV21-1 and TRBJ1-6. TRBV21-1 is a pseudogene segment. This CDR3 comprises 15 residues.

The gene calls are TRBV19 and TRBJ1-3, with 7 bases matching TRBD1. J lost 4 bases, V lost 6 bases, and 9 bases had no gene match. This CDR3 comprises 15 residues. Looked up from germline, CDR1 is LNHDA and CDR2 is SQIVND (reference sequence). Here the CDR3 DNA reads TGTGCCAGTAGCCCCGACAGGGCGGGAGGAAACACCATATATTTT. It is translated as CASSPDRAGGNTIYF.

This clone appeared a few times. This chain connects TRBV30 to TRBJ1-3; D gene uncertain. Germline CDR1 and CDR2: GTSNPN and SVGIG (reference sequence). The CDR3 sequence is 12 residues long. Deletions cut 4 bases from V and 2 bases from J, with 6 bases between. Here the CDR3 reads CAWTLTGNTIYF. CDR3 nucleotides: TGTGCCTGGACCCTAACTGGAAACACCATATATTTT.

The chain combines TRBV19 with TRBJ2-1; 11 bases map to TRBD2. Germline CDR1 is LNHDA and CDR2 is SQIVND (reference sequence). The V and J ends lost 3 bases and 8 bases, in that order; junction bases with no gene match: 6. CDR3 length: 15 amino acids. CDR3 bases: TGTGCCAGTAGTATGATTAGCGGGAGGGCCCATGAGCAGTTCTTC. It is translated as CASSMISGRAHEQFF.

The gene calls are TRBV19 and TRBJ2-7; 13 bases are shared with TRBD2. CDR3 size: 17 residues. J was trimmed by 5 bases and V by 6 bases; bases with no gene match: 13. CDR1 is LNHDA, CDR2 SQIVND, per germline (reference sequence). As DNA, the CDR3 is TGTGCCAGTAGGGGGCGGACTAGCGGGAGTCTAGACCACGAGCAGTACTTC. Encoded protein: CASRGRTSGSLDHEQYF.

This chain uses TRBV10-3 with TRBJ2-1; 10 bases line up with TRBD2. Trimming removed 6 bases from V and 0 bases from J; junction bases left unmatched: 5. CDR1 is ENHRY, CDR2 SYGVKD, per germline. CDR3 length: 16 amino acids. In DNA, the CDR3 is TGTGCCATCAGGGGGACTAGCGTAAGCTCCTACAATGAGCAGTTCTTC. Translating gives CAIRGTSVSSYNEQFF.

The genes are TRBV19 and TRBJ1-5; TRBD1 might be the D (5 bases). This CDR3 is 15 amino acids long. Trimming left V 5 bases short and J 7 bases short, with 18 bases between. Germline assignment: CDR1 LNHDA and CDR2 SQIVND (reference sequence). The CDR3 DNA reads TGTGCCAGTAGTTCGACGACCGGGGGGGAACAGCCCCAGCATTTT. Amino acids: CASSSTTGGEQPQHF.

The chain links TRBV2 to TRBJ2-5; no definite D call. Trimming took off 8 bases at V and 1 base at J, with 11 bases between the two ends. Germline V CDR1 and CDR2: SNHLY, FYNNEI. The CDR3 runs 13 residues. This chain's CDR3 is CASQEPFQETQYF. The DNA for the CDR3 is TGTGCCAGCCAGGAACCATTCCAAGAGACCCAGTACTTC.

This clone was recorded only once. The chain uses TRBV28 and TRBJ1-3; perhaps TRBD1 as D (6 bases). The ends were cut back, 5 bases at V and 0 bases at J, with 14 bases in the middle. The germline V gene encodes CDR1 MDHEN and CDR2 SYDVKM. The CDR3 contains 16 residues. The CDR3 bases are TGTGCCAGCAGTGACGCTTGGGACATCTCTGGAAACACCATATATTTT. Translating it yields CASSDAWDISGNTIYF.

V usage is TRBV2 and J usage is TRBJ1-3; D gene ambiguous. With 1 base removed from V and 0 bases from J, the gap between germline ends came to 10 bases. Germline assignment: CDR1 SNHLY and CDR2 FYNNEI. The CDR3 length is 16 residues. The CDR3 loop reads CASSEDRSISGNTIYF. The CDR3 DNA follows: TGTGCCAGCAGTGAAGACAGAAGCATCTCTGGAAACACCATATATTTT.

This chain connects TRBV5-4 to TRBJ2-1; 8 nucleotides line up with TRBD2. Germline V gives CDR1 SGHNT, CDR2 YYREEE (reference sequence). The CDR3 is 15 residues long. The V gene end was trimmed by 4 bases and the J gene end by 9 bases; junction bases not matched to a gene: 12. The CDR3 DNA reads TGTGCCAGCAGCCCCCGGGGGGGGGAGCATAGTGAGCAGTTCTTC. It specifies CASSPRGGEHSEQFF.

CDR3: CASSWGLAGGGYSYNEQFF. The CDR3 DNA sequence: TGTGCCAGCAGTTGGGGACTAGCGGGAGGAGGGTACTCCTACAATGAGCAGTTCTTC. The rearrangement links TRBV27 to TRBJ2-1; 15 bases match TRBD2. Germline assignment: CDR1 MNHEY and CDR2 SMNVEV (reference sequence). CDR3 length: 19 amino acids. J gave up 0 bases and V 4 bases, and 7 bases lay outside the gene matches.

V gene TRBV16 combines with J gene TRBJ1-5; a weak D match, TRBD1 (6 bases). The ends were cut back, 4 bases at V and 2 bases at J, with 15 bases in the middle. Germline CDR1 KGHSY, CDR2 FQNENV. The CDR3 is 16 amino acids. The CDR3: CASSPREGEGNQPQHF. The CDR3 nucleotides are TGTGCCAGCAGCCCACGGGAGGGGGAAGGCAATCAGCCCCAGCATTTT. The variable domain in full, completed from reference TRBV16 and TRBJ1-5, reads GEEVAQTPKHLVRGEGQKAKLYCAPIKGHSYVFWYQQVLKNEFKFLISFQNENVFDETGMPKERFSAKCLPNSPCSLEIQATKLEDSAVYFCASSPREGEGNQPQHFGDGTRLSIL.

This clone was detected once. As DNA, the CDR3 is TGCAGCGCCGGGACTAGCGGATACAATGAGCAGTTCTTC. It specifies CSAGTSGYNEQFF. The rearrangement links TRBV29-1 to TRBJ2-1; 11 bases map to TRBD2. CDR3 length: 13 residues. Trimming cost V 7 bases and J 4 bases; bases outside gene matches: 3. In germline, CDR1 is SQVTM, CDR2 ANQGSEA.

The rearrangement links TRBV5-1 to TRBJ2-7, with 8 positions matching TRBD1. This CDR3 comprises 13 residues. In germline, CDR1 is SGHRS, CDR2 YFSETQ. The V and J ends lost 4 bases and 2 bases, in that order; junction bases with no gene match: 2. In nucleotides, the CDR3 is TGCGCCAGCAGCGGGGGACAGGCCTACGAGCAGTACTTC. Translated, it gives CASSGGQAYEQYF.

The chain links TRBV5-4 to TRBJ2-1, with 11 bases fitting TRBD2. Germline V lookup: CDR1 SGHNT, CDR2 YYREEE (reference sequence). There are 17 residues in the CDR3. J gave up 6 bases and V 0 bases, and 8 bases lay outside the gene matches. CDR3: CASSLAPRTSGLNEQFF. In nucleotides, the CDR3 is TGTGCCAGCAGCTTGGCCCCGCGGACTAGCGGGCTCAATGAGCAGTTCTTC.

This clone was recorded a few times. The chain recombines TRBV10-3 with TRBJ2-7, with 10 bases lining up with TRBD2. Trimming at V came to 6 bases and at J to 1 base, leaving 3 bases not matched to a gene. Per the germline V gene, CDR1 is ENHRY and CDR2 is SYGVKD. The CDR3 runs 14 residues. DNA of the CDR3: TGTGCCATCAGCCTTAGCGGGGGGTCCTACGAGCAGTACTTC. Translation gives CAISLSGGSYEQYF.

This rearrangement joins TRBV5-4 to TRBJ2-1; TRBD1 matches 10 bases. Germline-derived CDR1 and CDR2 are SGHNT and YYREEE (reference sequence). The V and J ends lost 4 bases and 2 bases, in that order; junction bases with no gene match: 12. This CDR3 comprises 18 residues. CDR3 sequence: CASSGARDRGSPYNEQFF. The DNA of the CDR3 is TGTGCCAGCAGCGGAGCAAGGGACAGGGGATCGCCCTACAATGAGCAGTTCTTC.

Details on this clone: One end of the junction fails to match germline, which may point to a read error. The rearrangement joins TRBV7-7 to TRBJ2-3; 11 bases are shared with TRBD2. The germline CDR1 and CDR2 sequences are SSHAT and FNYEAQ (reference sequence). There are 15 residues in the CDR3. CDR3 sequence (DNA): TGTGCTAGCAGCCAGGGACTAGCGGCCACAGATACGCAGTATTTT. Its translation: CASSQGLAATDTQYF.

The chain combines TRBV7-2 with TRBJ2-3, with 7 bases lining up with TRBD2. Germline CDR1 SGHTA, CDR2 FQGNSA. This CDR3 comprises 14 residues. V dropped 5 bases and J dropped 6; count of bases not matched to a gene: 8. The CDR3 DNA reads TGTGCCAGCAGCGCGACTAGCTGGCGGGATACGCAGTATTTT. This gives the protein CASSATSWRDTQYF.

The genes are TRBV11-3 and TRBJ2-7; 11 positions match TRBD2. CDR3 size: 14 residues. The trim removed 5 bases at V and 4 bases at J, leaving 4 bases unmatched. The germline V gene has CDR1 SGHNT and CDR2 YENEEA. The DNA of the CDR3 is TGTGCCAGCAGCGGGGGACTAGCGGTTTACGAGCAGTACTTC. This sequence encodes CASSGGLAVYEQYF.

The chain couples TRBV4-2 to TRBJ2-7; D is unresolved. V was pared by 3 bases and J by 3 bases, with 6 bases between. CDR1 is LGHNA and CDR2 is YNFKEQ in the germline V gene. The CDR3 runs to 12 residues. This CDR3 reads CASSHAIYEQYF. CDR3 coding DNA: TGTGCCAGCAGCCATGCGATCTACGAGCAGTACTTC.

V and J are TRBV6-5 and TRBJ2-7, with 8 bases aligning to TRBD1. Germline CDR1 and CDR2: MNHEY and SVGAGI. This CDR3 has 14 residues. Trimming removed 6 bases from V and 0 bases from J; junction bases left unmatched: 4. The CDR3, as DNA: TGTGCCAGCAGAGGACAGGGTATCTCCTACGAGCAGTACTTC. Its protein product is CASRGQGISYEQYF.

V gene TRBV5-5 combines with J gene TRBJ1-3; maybe TRBD1 (5 bases). Trimming pared 0 bases from V and 4 bases from J, leaving 11 bases between. Germline V gene data show CDR1 as SGHKS and CDR2 as YYEKEE (reference sequence). There are 15 residues in the CDR3. The CDR3 protein is CASSLDRGLGNTIYF. In DNA, the CDR3 is TGTGCCAGCAGCTTGGATAGGGGTTTGGGAAACACCATATATTTT.

The chain links TRBV29-1 to TRBJ2-1, with a possible D match to TRBD2 (6 bases). Germline loops: CDR1 SQVTM, CDR2 ANQGSEA. The CDR3 sequence is 13 residues long. With 8 bases removed from V and 5 bases from J, the gap between germline ends came to 16 bases. CDR3: CSSYGGMNNEQFF. The CDR3 region has the DNA TGCAGCTCCTATGGCGGGATGAACAATGAGCAGTTCTTC.

The CDR3 loop reads CASSGEGTSEWGSYNEQFF. As DNA, the CDR3 is TGTGCCAGCAGCGGAGAGGGGACTAGCGAGTGGGGCTCCTACAATGAGCAGTTCTTC. This chain links TRBV11-3 with TRBJ2-1; TRBD2 aligns across 10 bases. The CDR3 is 19 amino acids. The trim removed 5 bases at V and 0 bases at J, leaving 13 bases unmatched. Germline assignment: CDR1 SGHNT and CDR2 YENEEA.

The chain recombines TRBV5-1 with TRBJ1-1, with D tentatively TRBD1 (5 bases). Trimming cost V 0 bases and J 10 bases, with 10 bases left between them. Germline CDR1 is SGHRS and CDR2 is YFSETQ. This CDR3 is built from 12 residues. CDR3 protein: CASSLDRTGAFF. The CDR3 DNA is TGCGCCAGCAGCTTGGACAGGACCGGAGCTTTCTTT.